Below, 28 T cell receptor beta chains from the same sample are listed, as sequenced in a study of shared clonotypes between healthy human individuals. Sequencing used immunoSEQ multiplex PCR; TCRdb keeps in-frame clones, though not all of them. This repertoire shows some 1 million clones, approximately 70% found once; its top ten account for about 1.5%. The sample comprised memory CD4+ T cells sorted from blood. Subset denoted: CD45RA-negative fraction. Receptors were obtained from a man aged 18 to 29 in good health.

This clone was seen only a few times. V is TRBV7-2 and J is TRBJ1-3; 7 nucleotides agree with TRBD1. J gave up 4 bases and V 5 bases, and 8 bases lay outside the gene matches. CDR1 and CDR2 (germline): SGHTA, FQGNSA. The CDR3 covers 15 residues. Written as DNA, the CDR3 is TGTGCCAGCAGCCCGACAGGGCCTGGAGGAAACACCATATATTTT. It codes for CASSPTGPGGNTIYF.

About this clone itself: The sample has other DNA sequences that encode this CDR3 too. This chain connects TRBV18 to TRBJ1-1, with a tentative D call TRBD1 (5 bases). V was cut by 1 base and J by 3 bases, with 6 bases left in between. This CDR3 comprises 13 residues. CDR1 and CDR2 from the germline V gene are KGHSH and LQKENI. CDR3 loop: CASSPQGYTEAFF. The CDR3 DNA sequence: TGTGCCAGCTCACCACAGGGGTACACTGAAGCTTTCTTT.

A few counts support this clone. V and J are TRBV5-6 and TRBJ2-7; D is ambiguous. V was trimmed by 4 bases and J by 1 base, leaving 15 bases between them. The CDR3 runs to 15 residues. Germline CDR1 SGHDT, CDR2 YYEEEE. The CDR3 DNA follows: TGTGCCAGCAGCCCCCTGGTGGCAGGTTCCTACGAGCAGTACTTC. Translated: CASSPLVAGSYEQYF.

This clone was counted only a few times. V usage is TRBV30 and J usage is TRBJ1-1, with D hard to call. V lost 4 bases to trimming and J lost 3 bases, with 9 bases between them. This CDR3 spans 12 amino acids. Germline CDR1 GTSNPN, CDR2 SVGIG (reference sequence). The CDR3 sequence is CAWKRSHTEAFF. CDR3 sequence (DNA): TGTGCCTGGAAAAGGTCTCACACTGAAGCTTTCTTT.

The chain couples TRBV28 to TRBJ2-7; D possibly matches TRBD1 or TRBD2 (6 bases each). V lost 8 bases and J 4 bases, leaving 21 bases between the germline ends. Germline V lookup: CDR1 MDHEN, CDR2 SYDVKM. The CDR3 length is 15 residues. This CDR3 reads CASCPHPGAGYEQYF. As DNA, the CDR3 is TGTGCCAGCTGCCCTCACCCGGGGGCCGGGTACGAGCAGTACTTC.

V gene TRBV30 combines with J gene TRBJ2-7, with 10 bases matching TRBD2. V dropped 0 bases and J dropped 5; count of bases not matched to a gene: 1. The CDR3 contains 13 residues. Germline values: CDR1 GTSNPN, CDR2 SVGIG (reference sequence). This chain's CDR3 is CAWSVLAGDEQYF. DNA for the CDR3: TGTGCCTGGAGTGTGCTAGCGGGGGACGAGCAGTACTTC.

The V and J genes are TRBV28 and TRBJ1-5, with 10 bases aligning to TRBD1. This CDR3 is built from 16 residues. Unmatched junction bases numbered 8, after V lost 6 bases and J lost 3 bases. CDR1 and CDR2 (germline): MDHEN, SYDVKM. The CDR3 reads CASSSADRGHNQPQHF. The CDR3 nucleotides are TGTGCCAGCAGCTCCGCTGACAGGGGGCACAATCAGCCCCAGCATTTT.

The sample holds one count of this clone. This chain connects TRBV2 to TRBJ2-1, with 7 bases aligning to TRBD2. This CDR3 region has 15 residues. Germline V gene data show CDR1 as SNHLY and CDR2 as FYNNEI. Trimming cost V 7 bases and J 1 base; bases outside gene matches: 7. The CDR3 DNA follows: TGTGCCAGCAAGGAGCGGGGAGCGTCCTACAATGAGCAGTTCTTC. This encodes CASKERGASYNEQFF.

V is TRBV19 and J is TRBJ2-5, with 9 bases lining up with TRBD1. Losses at the gene ends were 4 bases for V and 5 bases for J; bases not matched to a gene: 5. The germline V gene encodes CDR1 LNHDA and CDR2 SQIVND (reference sequence). The CDR3 has 14 residues. CDR3 region: CASSTRDRVETQYF. CDR3 DNA sequence: TGTGCCAGTAGTACCCGGGACAGGGTTGAGACCCAGTACTTC.

This clone was seen only a few times. The chain couples TRBV5-4 to TRBJ2-1; 9 nucleotides line up with TRBD2. V dropped 3 bases and J dropped 2; count of bases not matched to a gene: 6. CDR1 is SGHNT and CDR2 is YYREEE in the germline V gene (reference sequence). CDR3 length: 16 residues. The CDR3 sequence is CASSSVSGSAYNEQFF. The CDR3 DNA is TGTGCCAGCAGCTCCGTTAGCGGGAGCGCCTACAATGAGCAGTTCTTC.

This clone has a single count. This sequence joins TRBV9 and TRBJ2-7; weak D call: TRBD1 (6 bases). This CDR3 region has 14 residues. V shed 4 bases and J shed 1 base, with 12 bases lying between them. CDR1 SGDLS and CDR2 YYNGEE come from the germline V gene. CDR3 nucleotide sequence: TGTGCCAGCAGCCCCTCCGGACAGTCCTACGAGCAGTACTTC. This gives the protein CASSPSGQSYEQYF. Together with reference TRBV9 and TRBJ2-7, the CDR3 gives the full variable domain: DSGVTQTPKHLITATGQRVTLRCSPRSGDLSVYWYQQSLDQGLQFLIQYYNGEERAKGNILERFSAQQFPDLHSELNLSSLELGDSALYFCASSPSGQSYEQYFGPGTRLTVT.

This clone was seen at least ten times. The same CDR3 also results from other DNA sequences found in this sample. This chain links TRBV5-4 with TRBJ2-2, with no clear D. Germline CDR1 is SGHNT and CDR2 is YYREEE (reference sequence). Trimming took 4 bases from V and 1 from J, leaving 8 bases between them. This CDR3 region has 14 residues. DNA for the CDR3: TGTGCCAGCAGCACGGGCCTGAACACCGGGGAGCTGTTTTTT. This translates into CASSTGLNTGELFF.

DNA for the CDR3: TGCGCCAGCAGCCGAGAGGAAACCATTACTAATGAAAAACTGTTTTTT. Its translation: CASSREETITNEKLFF. The chain carries TRBV4-1 and TRBJ1-4; no firm D call. Trimming removed 4 bases at V and 2 bases at J, with 14 bases between. The CDR3 contains 16 residues. From germline, CDR1 is MGHRA and CDR2 YSYEKL.

This clone was detected a few times. The chain is built from TRBV2 and TRBJ1-5; D call uncertain. Germline V gene lookup returns CDR1 SNHLY and CDR2 FYNNEI. This CDR3 comprises 15 residues. Trimming stripped 5 bases from V and 2 bases from J, with 13 bases between. CDR3 DNA: TGTGCCAGCAGTTCCCAGTCAACGGGCAATCAGCCCCAGCATTTT. Amino acid sequence: CASSSQSTGNQPQHF.

The rearrangement links TRBV6-5 to TRBJ2-5; either TRBD1 or TRBD2 may supply D (5 bases each). The length of the CDR3 is 13 residues. Trimming removed 4 bases at V and 11 bases at J, with 17 bases between. Per germline, CDR1 MNHEY and CDR2 SVGAGI. CDR3 protein: CASSSPGTYEQYF. In DNA, the CDR3 is TGTGCCAGCAGTTCCCCCGGGACGTATGAGCAGTACTTC.

The chain combines TRBV30 with TRBJ1-4; TRBD1 might be the D (6 bases). Trimming removed 2 bases from V and 6 bases from J, with 13 bases in between. This CDR3 is built from 14 residues. Germline V CDR1 and CDR2: GTSNPN, SVGIG (reference sequence). CDR3: CAWSQGSLHEKLFF. In DNA form, the CDR3 reads TGTGCCTGGAGTCAGGGGTCTCTCCATGAAAAACTGTTTTTT.

The rearrangement links TRBV6-6 to TRBJ1-2; tentative D call: TRBD1 (5 bases). CDR1 is MNHNY and CDR2 is SVGAGI in the germline V gene (reference sequence). The V gene lost 0 bases and the J gene lost 6 bases, with 14 bases spanning the gap. The CDR3 sequence is 15 residues long. The CDR3 DNA follows: TGTGCCAGCAGTTACTCGAGAGGGGTGGATCATGGCTACACCTTC. It yields the protein CASSYSRGVDHGYTF.

The chain links TRBV4-1 to TRBJ1-5; D perhaps matches TRBD1 (5 bases). The V gene lost 0 bases and the J gene lost 8 bases, with 14 bases spanning the gap. Germline CDR1 MGHRA, CDR2 YSYEKL. The CDR3 covers 15 residues. This CDR3 is CASSQDLEGRKPQHF. CDR3 bases: TGCGCCAGCAGCCAAGATCTTGAGGGGAGGAAGCCCCAGCATTTT.

J is TRBJ1-4 and V is TRBV7-6; TRBD1 aligns across 7 bases. The CDR3 consists of 15 residues. Germline CDR1 reads SGHVS; CDR2 reads FNYEAQ. The J segment lost 3 bases and the V segment lost 5 bases, leaving 6 bases of the junction unmatched. The CDR3 is CASSTGQASNEKLFF. CDR3 DNA sequence: TGTGCCAGCAGCACAGGACAGGCGTCTAATGAAAAACTGTTTTTT.

CDR3 amino acids: CASSSTRGTDTQYF. In DNA form, the CDR3 reads TGTGCCAGCAGCTCTACACGGGGTACAGATACGCAGTATTTT. The V and J genes are TRBV7-9 and TRBJ2-3; a weak D match, TRBD2 (5 bases). This CDR3 region has 14 residues. V lost 4 bases and J 3 bases, leaving 11 bases between the germline ends. Germline assignment: CDR1 SEHNR and CDR2 FQNEAQ (reference sequence). Full variable domain (missing parts from reference TRBV7-9 and TRBJ2-3): DTGVSQNPRHKITKRGQNVTFRCDPISEHNRLYWYRQTLGQGPEFLTYFQNEAQLEKSRLLSDRFSAERPKGSFSTLEIQRTEQGDSAMYLCASSSTRGTDTQYFGPGTRLTVL.

The CDR3 here is CASSSQTSGGQETQYF. As DNA, the CDR3 is TGTGCCAGCAGTTCACAGACTAGCGGGGGGCAAGAGACCCAGTACTTC. This sequence joins TRBV2 and TRBJ2-5, with TRBD2 identical over 13 bases. CDR1 SNHLY and CDR2 FYNNEI come from the germline V gene. This CDR3 has 16 residues. The V and J ends lost 5 bases and 2 bases, in that order; junction bases with no gene match: 5. Full variable domain (outside the CDR3, taken from reference TRBV2 and TRBJ2-5): EPEVTQTPSHQVTQMGQEVILRCVPISNHLYFYWYRQILGQKVEFLVSFYNNEISEKSEIFDDQFSVERPDGSNFTLKIRSTKLEDSAMYFCASSSQTSGGQETQYFGPGTRLLVL.

V usage is TRBV7-3 and J usage is TRBJ2-1; D is perhaps TRBD2 (6 bases). This CDR3 is built from 17 residues. Trimming shortened V by 5 bases and J by 2 bases, and 19 bases separated the two germline ends. Per germline, CDR1 SGHTA and CDR2 FQGTGA. The CDR3: CASSPWGDPITYNEQFF. For the CDR3, the DNA is TGTGCCAGCAGCCCCTGGGGGGACCCTATCACCTACAATGAGCAGTTCTTC.

To note about this clone: The same CDR3 arises from other DNA sequences in this sample as well. The V gene is TRBV6-1, the J gene TRBJ1-2, with a possible D match to TRBD1 (6 bases). The CDR3 loop spans 15 amino acids. V was shortened by 1 base and J by 4 bases, with 13 bases between the two germline ends. Germline loops: CDR1 MNHNS, CDR2 SASEGT. The CDR3 spells CASSEGRGRGYGYTF. The CDR3 coding sequence is TGTGCCAGCAGTGAAGGCCGGGGGCGAGGCTATGGCTACACCTTC.

The rearrangement links TRBV29-1 to TRBJ2-3; TRBD2 is a possible D gene (5 bases). Germline CDR1 SQVTM, CDR2 ANQGSEA. This CDR3 is built from 15 residues. Trimming cost V 7 bases and J 4 bases, with 21 bases left between them. The CDR3 DNA reads TGCAGCGCCGCGGGTTCAAGTAGGTCGCCAGATACGCAGTATTTT. This gives the protein CSAAGSSRSPDTQYF.

This sequence joins TRBV27 and TRBJ1-5, with TRBD1 matching 8 bases. The germline CDR1 and CDR2 sequences are MNHEY and SMNVEV (reference sequence). The J segment lost 2 bases and the V segment lost 5 bases, leaving 20 bases of the junction unmatched. CDR3 length equals 20 residues. CDR3 protein: CASSPRQGTFFNMGNQPQHF. CDR3 DNA sequence: TGTGCCAGCAGTCCACGACAGGGGACCTTCTTTAACATGGGCAATCAGCCCCAGCATTTT.

The J gene is TRBJ2-5, the V gene TRBV7-6; 10 bases fit TRBD2. The length of the CDR3 is 17 residues. Germline CDR1 SGHVS, CDR2 FNYEAQ. V was clipped by 5 bases and J by 2 bases; unmatched bases: 11. CDR3 sequence (DNA): TGTGCCAGCAGCCCTATTAGCGGGAGGCGAGGGCAAGAGACCCAGTACTTC. It yields the protein CASSPISGRRGQETQYF.

V usage is TRBV5-6 and J usage is TRBJ2-7; D ambiguous. The CDR3 is 14 residues long. Germline V gene sequence: CDR1 SGHDT, CDR2 YYEEEE. The ends were cut back, 6 bases at V and 0 bases at J, with 13 bases in the middle. The chain's CDR3 is CASIETLSSYEQYF. CDR3 nucleotides: TGTGCCAGCATAGAGACTCTAAGCTCCTACGAGCAGTACTTC.

In its sample, this clone was seen a few times. The chain links TRBV11-2 to TRBJ2-7, with D perhaps given as TRBD1 or TRBD2 (5 bases each). CDR1 SGHAT and CDR2 FQNNGV come from the germline V gene. V was pared by 0 bases and J by 9 bases, with 15 bases between. CDR3 size: 14 residues. The CDR3 bases are TGTGCCAGCAGCTTAGATCTCGGGACCTCGTGGCAGTACTTC. Translation: CASSLDLGTSWQYF.